The source of this T cell receptor (beta chain) is a study of T cell responses to AZD1222 COVID-19 vaccine. Findings of the study overall: Researchers took repertoire samples only after the peak T cell response had come. The donors showed a predominance of white British ancestry and of females, with possible underestimation of clonal diversity.

Some clones are missing from TCRdb's copy, which holds only in-frame ones; the method was immunoSEQ multiplex PCR. The sample has over 100,000 clones, roughly nine tenths seen once. This CDR3 is 13 amino acids long. In germline, CDR1 is SGHAT, CDR2 FQDESV (reference sequence). The V gene lost 3 bases and the J gene lost 4 bases, with 10 bases spanning the gap. Comments on this clone: Its antigen is undetermined.

This receptor was taken from an adult in good health. Sequenced here: peripheral blood, sampled on day 0 of AZD1222 vaccination. This chain connects TRBV11-1 to TRBJ2-7, with D hard to call. CDR3 amino acids: CASSFTMGYEQYF. The CDR3 bases are TGTGCCAGCAGCTTTACTATGGGATACGAGCAGTACTTC.